These 28 T cell receptor beta chains originate from one sample sequenced in a study of Ad26.COV2.S vaccination and SARS-CoV-2 variants. The assay was immunoSEQ multiplex PCR, and TCRdb's table has in-frame clones only and misses some. This table has roughly 400,000 clones, less than 95% appearing once. Treatment of the sample: about 20 received Ad26.COV2.S at low or high dose, single or two shots; several received placebo; per-sample allocation not given. Collection of samples fell on day 63 after the first vaccine or placebo injection. Sequencing used peripheral blood, obtained in a trial of Ad26.COV2.S vaccine versus placebo. These receptors were collected from a person between 18 and 65 years old who received the Ad26.COV2.S COVID-19 vaccine or a placebo.

The chain is built from TRBV9 and TRBJ2-2; TRBD2 matches at 11 bases. Germline V gene lookup returns CDR1 SGDLS and CDR2 YYNGEE. J lost 0 bases, V lost 0 bases, and 19 bases had no gene match. This CDR3 is 23 amino acids long. The CDR3 bases are TGTGCCAGCAGCGTAGGGATTAGTCCATGGTCCGGGACTAGCGGAGCGAACACCGGGGAGCTGTTTTTT. It codes for CASSVGISPWSGTSGANTGELFF.

This clone was detected a few times. The chain employs TRBV9 and TRBJ1-6; D remains ambiguous. This CDR3 spans 12 amino acids. CDR1 is SGDLS and CDR2 is YYNGEE in the germline V gene. The V end was cut by 7 bases, the J end by 10 bases, with 12 bases between. CDR3 coding DNA: TGTGCCAGCGGCGAATTGGGGTCACCCCTCCACTTT. This codes for CASGELGSPLHF.

CDR3 loop: CSVEDPEGDLETQYF. The DNA of the CDR3 is TGCAGCGTTGAAGATCCGGAAGGGGATCTTGAGACCCAGTACTTC. The gene calls are TRBV29-1 and TRBJ2-5, with D maybe TRBD1 (5 bases). Germline lookup yields CDR1 SQVTM and CDR2 ANQGSEA. This CDR3 spans 15 amino acids. V was trimmed by 0 bases and J by 5 bases, leaving 16 bases between them.

The chain is built from TRBV27 and TRBJ2-3, with TRBD2 matching over 12 bases. The V gene's germline CDR1 is MNHEY and CDR2 SMNVEV (reference sequence). The trim removed 1 base at V and 5 bases at J, leaving 7 bases unmatched. This CDR3 comprises 17 residues. Here the CDR3 DNA reads TGTGCCAGCAGTTTATTACGTCTAGCGGGAGGGGTAGATACGCAGTATTTT. It is translated as CASSLLRLAGGVDTQYF.

The chain combines TRBV4-2 with TRBJ2-2, with TRBD1 matching over 7 bases. CDR3 size: 16 residues. With V trimmed by 3 bases and J by 2 bases, 6 bases remained unmatched. CDR1 LGHNA and CDR2 YNFKEQ come from the germline V gene. CDR3 loop: CASSQAGTVNTGELFF. CDR3 coding DNA: TGTGCCAGCAGCCAGGCCGGGACAGTTAACACCGGGGAGCTGTTTTTT.

V usage is TRBV6-5 and J usage is TRBJ1-1, with D uncertain. Germline V gene sequence: CDR1 MNHEY, CDR2 SVGAGI. This CDR3 region has 14 residues. Trimming stripped 4 bases from V and 7 bases from J, with 16 bases between. For the CDR3, the DNA is TGTGCCAGCAGTTCTCGGATGTCGAACCGTGAAGCTTTCTTT. Residues: CASSSRMSNREAFF.

The chain links TRBV2 to TRBJ1-1, with D unclear. There are 11 residues in the CDR3. Trimming took off 8 bases at V and 4 bases at J, with 8 bases between the two ends. Germline CDR1 is SNHLY and CDR2 is FYNNEI. The CDR3: CASQKGTEAFF. The CDR3 DNA reads TGTGCCAGCCAAAAAGGCACTGAAGCTTTCTTT.

A single count supports this clone. The chain joins TRBV18 to TRBJ2-2, with D possibly matching TRBD1 (6 bases). Germline CDR1 and CDR2: KGHSH and LQKENI. The CDR3 spans 15 residues. Between the trimmed V and J ends, which lost 2 bases and 4 bases, there was a span of 11 bases. For the CDR3, the DNA is TGTGCCAGCTCACCAACCGGGACACCCACCGGGGAGCTGTTTTTT. Translating gives CASSPTGTPTGELFF. Supplemented by reference TRBV18 and TRBJ2-2, the full variable domain reads NAGVMQNPRHLVRRRGQEARLRCSPMKGHSHVYWYRQLPEEGLKFMVYLQKENIIDESGMPKERFSAEFPKEGPSILRIQQVVRGDSAAYFCASSPTGTPTGELFFGEGSRLTVL.

The V and J genes are TRBV29-1 and TRBJ2-2; 13 bases agree with TRBD2. The CDR3 spans 15 residues. Germline CDR1 and CDR2: SQVTM and ANQGSEA. J lost 6 bases, V lost 3 bases, and 4 bases had no gene match. The CDR3 DNA reads as TGCAGCGTTGACGGACTAGCGGGAGCCCCCGGGGAGCTGTTTTTT. Residues: CSVDGLAGAPGELFF.

The V and J genes are TRBV9 and TRBJ2-2, with TRBD1 identical over 11 bases. With V trimmed by 4 bases and J by 3 bases, 5 bases remained unmatched. Germline V gene data show CDR1 as SGDLS and CDR2 as YYNGEE. The CDR3 is 16 residues long. The CDR3 bases are TGTGCCAGCAGCCGTGGGACAGGGGGTCACACCGGGGAGCTGTTTTTT. It is translated as CASSRGTGGHTGELFF.

The chain carries TRBV5-1 and TRBJ2-1; 9 nucleotides agree with TRBD1. The CDR3 is made up of 13 amino acids. With V trimmed by 4 bases and J by 8 bases, 4 bases remained unmatched. CDR1 is SGHRS and CDR2 is YFSETQ in the germline V gene. CDR3 bases: TGCGCCAGCAGCCCGGGACAGGGAGATGAGCAGTTCTTC. Translated, it gives CASSPGQGDEQFF.

The rearrangement joins TRBV7-9 to TRBJ2-5; no reliable D call. CDR1 and CDR2 from the germline V gene are SEHNR and FQNEAQ (reference sequence). CDR3 length equals 11 residues. The V and J ends lost 5 bases and 5 bases respectively, with 6 bases between them. The CDR3 spells CASSVAETQYF. Here the CDR3 DNA reads TGTGCCAGCAGCGTGGCGGAGACCCAGTACTTC.

V is TRBV18 and J is TRBJ2-5; no clear D. CDR1 and CDR2 from the germline V gene are KGHSH and LQKENI. The length of the CDR3 is 14 residues. Deletions cut 3 bases from V and 5 bases from J, with 13 bases between. For the CDR3, the DNA is TGTGCCAGCTCACCTACCTCCAGGCGGGAGACCCAGTACTTC. Protein sequence: CASSPTSRRETQYF. Drawing the rest from reference TRBV18 and TRBJ2-5, the complete variable domain is NAGVMQNPRHLVRRRGQEARLRCSPMKGHSHVYWYRQLPEEGLKFMVYLQKENIIDESGMPKERFSAEFPKEGPSILRIQQVVRGDSAAYFCASSPTSRRETQYFGPGTRLLVL.

The V call is TRBV7-8, the J call TRBJ2-1; a weak D match, TRBD1 (7 bases). Germline V gene data show CDR1 as SGHVS and CDR2 as FQNEAQ. This CDR3 region has 17 residues. With 1 base removed from V and 11 bases from J, the gap between germline ends came to 24 bases. CDR3 region: CASSLEGPVRGRLKQFF. The CDR3 coding sequence is TGTGCCAGCAGCTTAGAGGGCCCGGTCAGGGGGAGGCTAAAGCAGTTCTTC.

This clone occurred once. V and J are TRBV7-8 and TRBJ2-2, with 10 nucleotides matching TRBD2. Unmatched junction bases numbered 6, after V lost 3 bases and J lost 2 bases. The CDR3 is 17 amino acids. Per the germline V gene, CDR1 is SGHVS and CDR2 is FQNEAQ. In nucleotides, the CDR3 is TGTGCCAGCAGCTTCGCCGGACTAGCGGTTAACACCGGGGAGCTGTTTTTT. It yields the protein CASSFAGLAVNTGELFF.

V gene TRBV5-1 combines with J gene TRBJ2-2; D is undetermined. The germline V gene encodes CDR1 SGHRS and CDR2 YFSETQ. Trimming stripped 0 bases from V and 6 bases from J, with 9 bases between. The CDR3 is 14 amino acids. Here the CDR3 DNA reads TGCGCCAGCAGCTTGGCCATTGGGTCCGGGGAGCTGTTTTTT. Translating gives CASSLAIGSGELFF.

The table lists this clone with a count of one. The junction does not match germline at one end; this may be a read error. This chain connects TRBV7-7 to TRBJ2-1; 11 nucleotides line up with TRBD2. The CDR3 is 15 residues long. Germline V lookup: CDR1 SSHAT, CDR2 FNYEAQ (reference sequence). This chain's CDR3 is CASSSGLAVYNEQFF. The CDR3 DNA is TGTGCTAGCAGCTCGGGACTAGCGGTTTACAATGAGCAGTTCTTC.

The V gene is TRBV19, the J gene TRBJ2-7, with no clear D. The germline V gene encodes CDR1 LNHDA and CDR2 SQIVND (reference sequence). CDR3 length: 12 residues. Trimming shortened V by 6 bases and J by 3 bases, and 9 bases separated the two germline ends. CDR3 DNA sequence: TGTGCCAGTAGCCCGGGTGTCTACGAGCAGTACTTC. Residues: CASSPGVYEQYF.

The genes are TRBV15 and TRBJ1-2; the match to TRBD1 covers 8 bases. CDR3 length equals 14 residues. Germline lookup yields CDR1 LNHNV and CDR2 YYDKDF (reference sequence). The J segment lost 5 bases and the V segment lost 1 base, leaving 3 bases of the junction unmatched. In DNA form, the CDR3 reads TGTGCCACCAGCAGAGGACAGGGGCTATATGGCTACACCTTC. Translated, it gives CATSRGQGLYGYTF.

The chain employs TRBV21-1 and TRBJ2-5; the table calls TRBD1, which could not be checked here. TRBV21-1 is noted as a pseudogene. The CDR3 is 17 amino acids. CDR3 coding DNA: TGTGCCAGCAGCAAAGGAGGGACAGGGGCGGGAGAGGAGACCCAGTACTTC. This codes for CASSKGGTGAGEETQYF.

This clone is a singleton in its sample. This sequence joins TRBV19 and TRBJ2-1; 7 nucleotides agree with TRBD1. The CDR3 runs to 15 residues. Trimming took 5 bases from V and 5 from J; bases not matched to a gene: 9. Germline loops: CDR1 LNHDA, CDR2 SQIVND (reference sequence). CDR3 in DNA: TGTGCCAGTAGTCACCCGGGACAGTATCACAATGAGCAGTTCTTC. It yields the protein CASSHPGQYHNEQFF.

This chain's CDR3 is CASQSWQGPTPTYF. Written as DNA, the CDR3 is TGTGCCAGCCAGTCTTGGCAGGGCCCCACACCCACGTACTTC. This sequence joins TRBV5-5 and TRBJ2-5, with D perhaps matching TRBD1 (5 bases). CDR3 size: 14 residues. Deletions cut 7 bases from V and 13 bases from J, with 26 bases between. Germline CDR1 and CDR2: SGHKS and YYEKEE (reference sequence).

This sequence joins TRBV5-1 and TRBJ2-5; TRBD1 or TRBD2 may be the D gene (8 bases each). The length of the CDR3 is 17 residues. Germline values: CDR1 SGHRS, CDR2 YFSETQ. V was pared by 0 bases and J by 7 bases, with 22 bases between. The CDR3 nucleotides are TGCGCCAGCAGCTTGGTCGCGGGGGGATTCGACAGGGGGACCCAGTACTTC. It yields the protein CASSLVAGGFDRGTQYF.

This chain joins TRBV10-3 and TRBJ1-5; the D gene is possibly TRBD1 (5 bases). V was cut by 3 bases and J by 5 bases, with 5 bases left in between. CDR3 length equals 12 residues. The germline V gene encodes CDR1 ENHRY and CDR2 SYGVKD. The DNA for the CDR3 is TGTGCCATCAGTGAAGGGGATCAGCCCCAGCATTTT. Protein product: CAISEGDQPQHF.

CDR3 nucleotide sequence: TGTGCCAGCAGCCCCGGGACAGGGGCCAATGAGCAGTTCTTC. As protein: CASSPGTGANEQFF. V usage is TRBV5-6 and J usage is TRBJ2-1, with 10 bases lining up with TRBD1. Germline loops: CDR1 SGHDT, CDR2 YYEEEE. This CDR3 contains 14 residues. Trimming took 4 bases from V and 6 from J; bases not matched to a gene: 4.

This clone was counted a few times. The chain joins TRBV6-2 or TRBV6-3 to TRBJ1-1; D is undetermined. The CDR3 totals 15 residues. V was clipped by 1 base and J by 1 base, with 10 bases between them. From germline, CDR1 is MNHEY and CDR2 SVGEGT. The CDR3 sequence: CASSYLGRGNTEAFF. The CDR3, as DNA: TGTGCCAGCAGTTACTTGGGCAGAGGGAACACTGAAGCTTTCTTT.

The CDR3 protein is CSVEGLADVIRTTDTQYF. The CDR3 bases are TGCAGCGTTGAAGGACTAGCGGATGTCATTCGAACCACAGATACGCAGTATTTT. The chain recombines TRBV29-1 with TRBJ2-3; 9 nucleotides align to TRBD2. The V segment lost 1 base and the J segment 2 bases; nucleotides outside the gene matches: 13. Germline V gene data show CDR1 as SQVTM and CDR2 as ANQGSEA. The CDR3 contains 18 residues.

The chain employs TRBV7-2 and TRBJ2-5, with D uncertain. Germline V lookup: CDR1 SGHTA, CDR2 FQGNSA. This CDR3 spans 14 amino acids. With 5 bases removed from V and 2 bases from J, the gap between germline ends came to 12 bases. The CDR3 region has the DNA TGTGCCAGCAGCCTCACGGAGATACAAGAGACCCAGTACTTC. This gives the protein CASSLTEIQETQYF.